This TCR beta chain was observed in a study of response to subunit inactivated influenza vaccine. CDR3 length: 14 amino acids. V shed 6 bases and J 4 bases; nucleotides not matched to a gene: 5. This clonotype was picked up many times. TCRdb passed the RT-PCR reads through MiXCR, listing each CDR3 protein once. The table records fewer than 600,000 distinct CDR3 sequences, 6% to 9% of them present only once. The origin of this receptor is a man between 50 and 69 years old who received an inactivated influenza vaccine. The starting material was PBMCs from blood, obtained roughly 24 months after vaccination. The chain has TRBV12-3 or TRBV12-4 and TRBJ2-2; 7 bases line up with TRBD1. Written as DNA, the CDR3 is TGTGCCAGCAGAGAGGGGGCGAGCACCGGGGAGCTGTTTTTT. Amino acid sequence: CASREGASTGELFF.